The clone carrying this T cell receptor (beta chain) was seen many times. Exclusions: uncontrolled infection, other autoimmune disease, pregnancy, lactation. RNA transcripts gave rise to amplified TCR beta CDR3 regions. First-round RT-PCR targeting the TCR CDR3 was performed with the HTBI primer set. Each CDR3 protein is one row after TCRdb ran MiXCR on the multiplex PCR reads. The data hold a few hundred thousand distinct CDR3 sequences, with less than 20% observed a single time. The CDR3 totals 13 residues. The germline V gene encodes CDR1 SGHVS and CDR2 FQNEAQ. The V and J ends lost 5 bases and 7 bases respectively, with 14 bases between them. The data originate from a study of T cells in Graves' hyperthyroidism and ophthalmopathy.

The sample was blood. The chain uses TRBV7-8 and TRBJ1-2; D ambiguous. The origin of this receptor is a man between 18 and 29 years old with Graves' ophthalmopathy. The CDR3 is CASSNTSMGGYTF. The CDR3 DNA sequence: TGTGCCAGCAGCAATACGTCTATGGGTGGCTACACCTTC.